These T cell receptor beta chains were read from a single sample in a study of blood T cell repertoires in COVID-19. Generated by immunoSEQ multiplex PCR, the TCRdb table keeps only in-frame clones and is missing some. Of a few hundred thousand clones in the sample, approximately 81% were seen once. The sequenced sample consisted of PBMCs or T cells enriched from blood (not recorded which). Receptors originate from a woman between 50 and 59 years old who had been exposed to COVID-19. Each CDR3 is given with its conserved first and last residue. The D gene is left open where the match is weak. Size is stated for part of the rows, as once, few or many counts, or as a class when the clone is expanded.

j_call v_call clone_size d_call cdr3_nt cdr3_aa
TRBJ1-1 TRBV10-3 . . TGTGCCATCACTACAAACAGGGACCTGAACACTGAAGCTTTCTTT CAITTNRDLNTEAFF
TRBJ2-7 TRBV12-3/TRBV12-4 . TRBD1 TGTGCCAGCAGCCCGACAGGGGTGCGGGAGCAGTACTTC CASSPTGVREQYF
TRBJ1-1 TRBV12-3/TRBV12-4 . . TGTGCCAGCAGTTTCGTCGGGGGCACTGAAGCTTTCTTT CASSFVGGTEAFF
TRBJ2-1 TRBV24-1 . . TGTGCCACCAGTGGCAGGCGTGAGCAGTTCTTC CATSGRREQFF
TRBJ1-6 TRBV6-5 . TRBD1 TGTGCCAGCAGTTCAACGACAGGGACAAATTCACCCCTCCACTTT CASSSTTGTNSPLHF
TRBJ1-1 TRBV4-1 . TRBD1 TGCGCCAGCAGCCAAGAAGGGACAGGAAGAACTGAAGCTTTCTTT CASSQEGTGRTEAFF
TRBJ1-1 TRBV7-2 . TRBD1 TGTGCCAGCAGCTTAGCGGACAGGGCTGAAGCTTTCTTT CASSLADRAEAFF
TRBJ1-2 TRBV30 . TRBD1 TGTGCCTGGAGATTGACCGGGACAGGGATAAATGGCTACACCTTC CAWRLTGTGINGYTF
TRBJ2-5 TRBV29-1 few . TGCAGCTCTGTAGGGCAGGGGGAGACCCAGTACTTC CSSVGQGETQYF
TRBJ2-3 TRBV11-2 . . TGTGCCAGCAACCAAGGCGGGTACACAGATACGCAGTATTTT CASNQGGYTDTQYF
TRBJ1-1 TRBV19 . TRBD1 TGTGCCAGTAGTGTCGGGACAGGGGTTCGCACTGAAGCTTTCTTT CASSVGTGVRTEAFF
TRBJ2-7 TRBV30 . . TGTGCCTGGAGTCCACTCCAAGGAGGGCAGTACTTC CAWSPLQGGQYF
TRBJ1-2 TRBV13 . . TGTGCCAGCAGCAGGAGTGGGAGCTATGGCTACACCTTC CASSRSGSYGYTF
TRBJ1-4 TRBV11-2 once . TGTGCCAGCAGCTACAGTGGGGACTCTGAAAAACTGTTTTTT CASSYSGDSEKLFF
TRBJ2-1 TRBV4-1 . TRBD2 TGCGCCAGCAGCCAGGGACTAGCGGTCAATGAGCAGTTCTTC CASSQGLAVNEQFF
TRBJ2-1 TRBV30 . TRBD2 TGTGCCTGGAGTGTACAGGGTTTTTCCGGGGGGGCAATCAATGAGCAGTTCTTC CAWSVQGFSGGAINEQFF
TRBJ1-5 TRBV4-1 . . TGCGCCAGCAGCCCAACCCAGGCGGGAAATCAGCCCCAGCATTTT CASSPTQAGNQPQHF
TRBJ2-1 TRBV12-3/TRBV12-4 . . TGTGCCAGCTATTCCGGAGTGAATGAGCAGTTCTTC CASYSGVNEQFF
TRBJ2-1 TRBV7-4 . TRBD2 TGTGCCAGCACCCCCGCAGCGGGGTACAATGAGCAGTTCTTC CASTPAAGYNEQFF
TRBJ2-7 TRBV11-2 . . TGTGCCAGCAGCTTAGAAAGCGCAGGGAATCTCTACGAGCAGTACTTC CASSLESAGNLYEQYF
TRBJ1-2 TRBV29-1 . TRBD1 TGCAGCGTTGAGCAGACAGGGCTTGGGCATGGCTACACCTTC CSVEQTGLGHGYTF
TRBJ2-3 TRBV2 once TRBD2 TGTGCCAGCAGTCCCCGGGCAGCGGGGTTAGTAGATACGCAGTATTTT CASSPRAAGLVDTQYF
TRBJ1-4 TRBV7-9 . TRBD1 TGTGCCAGCAGCTCACAGGGGGCGAATGAAAAACTGTTTTTT CASSSQGANEKLFF
TRBJ1-5 TRBV19 . . TGTGCCAGTAGTATAGAGACAGTCAGTAAGCAGCCCCAGCATTTT CASSIETVSKQPQHF
TRBJ1-2 TRBV7-2 . TRBD1 TGTGCCAGCGCAGCCCGGGACAGCCATGGCTACACCTTC CASAARDSHGYTF
TRBJ2-7 TRBV10-2 . TRBD2 TGCGCCAGCAGTGAGCCCCTCGGGACTAGCGGTACGTACGAGCAGTACTTC CASSEPLGTSGTYEQYF
TRBJ2-3 TRBV28 . . TGTGCCAGCAGTTTCGACAGAACAGATACGCAGTATTTT CASSFDRTDTQYF
TRBJ1-2 TRBV11-3 . . TGTGCCAGCAGCTTAGCGGGAGGGCGCGGCTACACCTTC CASSLAGGRGYTF
TRBJ2-2 TRBV3-1/TRBV3-2 . TRBD2 TGTGCCAGCAGCCAACCGGGACTAGCGGTAACCGGGGAGCTGTTTTTT CASSQPGLAVTGELFF
TRBJ1-3 TRBV18 . . TGTGCCAGCTCATCAATAAGGACAGATACGGGAAACACCATATATTTT CASSSIRTDTGNTIYF
TRBJ2-1 TRBV6-5 . . TGTGCCAGCCGCCGGAGCGCAAGCTCCTACAATGAGCAGTTCTTC CASRRSASSYNEQFF
TRBJ2-7 TRBV5-1 once TRBD2 TGCGCCAGCACCTTCGGGGGGTCGAGCTCCTACGAGCAGTACTTC CASTFGGSSSYEQYF
TRBJ2-7 TRBV24-1 . TRBD1 TGTGCCACCAGTGGGACAGGGGTAAACGAGCAGTACTTC CATSGTGVNEQYF
TRBJ1-2 TRBV19 . . TGTGCCAGTAAGGCCGGGACACCCAGCTACACCTTC CASKAGTPSYTF
TRBJ2-3 TRBV30 . TRBD2 TGTGCCTGGACGGGGGTTCTAGCGGGGGGCCCAGATACGCAGTATTTT CAWTGVLAGGPDTQYF
TRBJ1-1 TRBV7-9 . TRBD1 TGTGCCAGCAGCTTGTTTGGCGGACAGGGGGGAGCCACTGAAGCTTTCTTT CASSLFGGQGGATEAFF
TRBJ2-2 TRBV12-3/TRBV12-4 . TRBD1 TGTGCCAGCAACCGGGACAGCTCCCCGGAGCTGTTTTTT CASNRDSSPELFF
TRBJ2-7 TRBV28 . TRBD1 TGTGCCAGCAGTCCTACTGCCACCTTCCGGGACAGATTTTACGAGCAGTACTTC CASSPTATFRDRFYEQYF
TRBJ2-2 TRBV11-2 . . TGTGCCAGCAGCCCCGTAAACACCGGGGAGCTGTTTTTT CASSPVNTGELFF
TRBJ2-5 TRBV29-1 . . TGCAGCGTCCTTCAAGAGACCCAGTACTTC CSVLQETQYF
TRBJ1-2 TRBV24-1 . TRBD1 TGTGCCACCAGTGATTTGCACCCCGGGACAGGGGTCTATGGCTACACCTTC CATSDLHPGTGVYGYTF
TRBJ1-1 TRBV28 . TRBD1 TGTGCCAGCAGCTCGGACAGGGGGAACACTGAAGCTTTCTTT CASSSDRGNTEAFF
TRBJ2-2 TRBV9 . TRBD2 TGTGCCAGCAGCGTCGGGACTAGCGGGGACTCCGACACCGGGGAGCTGTTTTTT CASSVGTSGDSDTGELFF
TRBJ1-2 TRBV10-2 . TRBD1 TGCGCCACCGGCGACAGGGCCTATGGCTACACCTTC CATGDRAYGYTF
TRBJ1-2 TRBV19 . . TGTGCCAGTAGTATCAGGGGATCCAGCTACACCTTC CASSIRGSSYTF
TRBJ2-6 TRBV6-5 . . TGTGCCAGCAGAGCGAGCACCGGGGCCAACGTCCTGACTTTC CASRASTGANVLTF
TRBJ1-1 TRBV6-4 . . TGTGCCAGCAGTTCTAGCCTGGGCCCGGGAGCTTTCTTT CASSSSLGPGAFF
TRBJ1-6 TRBV5-6 . . TGTGCCAGCAGCTTGTGGCAGGGTAATTCACCCCTCCACTTT CASSLWQGNSPLHF
TRBJ1-3 TRBV9 . TRBD1 TGTGCCAGCAGCCCGCAGGGGGGATCTGGAAACACCATATATTTT CASSPQGGSGNTIYF
TRBJ2-5 TRBV5-8 . . TGTGCCAGCAGCACAACGGGACTCCCACACCAAGAGACCCAGTACTTC CASSTTGLPHQETQYF
TRBJ1-1 TRBV27 . . TGTGCCAGCAGTTCCTACGCCGGTGAAGCTTTCTTT CASSSYAGEAFF
TRBJ1-2 TRBV5-1 . . TGCGCCAGCAGCTTGGGGACAGACCAACTCTATGGCTACACCTTC CASSLGTDQLYGYTF
TRBJ1-1 TRBV7-8 once . TGTGCCAGCAGCTTAGCGAGCTCGCCCAACACTGAAGCTTTCTTT CASSLASSPNTEAFF
TRBJ2-4 TRBV27 . TRBD1 TGTGCCAGCAGTCTAGACAGGGGGCTAGCCAAAAACATTCAGTACTTC CASSLDRGLAKNIQYF
TRBJ2-5 TRBV19 . . TGTGCCAGTAGTACTCTCGGGTTCTCGGGTCAAGAGACCCAGTACTTC CASSTLGFSGQETQYF
TRBJ2-2 TRBV7-9 . TRBD2 TGTGCCAGCGCTGGGACTAGGGGCGGGGAGCTGTTTTTT CASAGTRGGELFF
TRBJ2-1 TRBV18 . . TGTGCCAGCTCACCAATGGCGCGGAAGGGGATTGGATCCTACAATGAGCAGTTCTTC CASSPMARKGIGSYNEQFF
TRBJ2-7 TRBV5-1 . TRBD2 TGCGCCAGCAGCTTGGAAGGACTAGTGGGTGAGCAGTACTTC CASSLEGLVGEQYF
TRBJ1-2 TRBV27 . . TGTGCCAGCGCCTGGACACGGAGCTATGGCTACACCTTC CASAWTRSYGYTF
TRBJ1-5 TRBV12-3/TRBV12-4 . . TGTGCCAGCACCCCGGGAGATCAGCCCCAGCATTTT CASTPGDQPQHF